This T cell receptor (beta chain) is drawn from a study of radiotherapy plus CTLA-4 blockade in lung cancer. Findings and limits, study-wide: Some TCR clones had been derived from tumors. These clones expanded in peripheral blood after radiotherapy plus ipilimumab.

This clone was detected only a few times. Its antigen is not identified. Libraries were prepared by immunoSEQ multiplex PCR; TCRdb keeps only in-frame clonotypes and omits some of them. This table has about 87,000 clones, approximately 86% appearing once. Germline V gene data show CDR1 as SNHLY and CDR2 as FYNNEI. This CDR3 has 13 amino acids. Deletions cut 5 bases from V and 6 bases from J, with 10 bases between. This chain connects TRBV2 to TRBJ2-2; D uncertain. The receptor was isolated from a human donor with non-small cell lung cancer that progressed on radiotherapy plus ipilimumab. The sample here was peripheral blood, taken from a patient treated with radiotherapy plus ipilimumab. The CDR3 DNA reads as TGTGCCAGCAGTCGAAGGGCACCCGGGGAGCTGTTTTTT. Amino acids: CASSRRAPGELFF. Combining the CDR3 with reference TRBV2 and TRBJ2-2 gives the whole variable domain EPEVTQTPSHQVTQMGQEVILRCVPISNHLYFYWYRQILGQKVEFLVSFYNNEISEKSEIFDDQFSVERPDGSNFTLKIRSTKLEDSAMYFCASSRRAPGELFFGEGSRLTVL.